One and the same sample provided the 26 T cell receptor beta chains below, sequenced in a study of CD8 T cells in ankylosing spondylitis. TCRdb redid the calling of the 5' RACE reads with MiXCR, one entry per CDR3 protein. Of around 150,000 distinct CDR3 sequences in the sample, approximately 10% were seen once. Sequencing was carried out using blood, either unsorted or a sorted T cell fraction (not recorded which). These receptors came from a female donor with ankylosing spondylitis or in good health (not recorded which).

The V call is TRBV11-3, the J call TRBJ2-1; tentative D call: TRBD2 (5 bases). Between the trimmed V and J ends, which lost 2 bases and 7 bases, there was a span of 9 bases. The CDR3 has 13 amino acids. Germline V gives CDR1 SGHNT, CDR2 YENEEA. The CDR3 coding sequence is TGTGCCAGCAGCTTACTAGCTGGGAATGAGCAGTTCTTC. Protein: CASSLLAGNEQFF.

This clonotype has at least ten counts. J is TRBJ1-1 and V is TRBV12-3 or TRBV12-4, with D possibly being TRBD1 (5 bases). Trimming removed 8 bases at V and 5 bases at J, with 18 bases between. This CDR3 comprises 14 residues. The CDR3 reads CASYLGAGRTEAFF. CDR3 coding DNA: TGTGCCAGCTACCTTGGGGCGGGGAGGACTGAAGCTTTCTTT.

This clonotype was seen only a few times. V gene TRBV5-6 combines with J gene TRBJ1-1; D is possibly TRBD1 (5 bases). V shed 0 bases and J shed 1 base, with 7 bases lying between them. This CDR3 region has 14 residues. Germline V gives CDR1 SGHDT, CDR2 YYEEEE. For the CDR3, the DNA is TGTGCCAGCAGCTTGGAGGGGTGGAACACTGAAGCTTTCTTT. This codes for CASSLEGWNTEAFF.

The V call is TRBV20-1, the J call TRBJ2-4; D is possibly TRBD2 (5 bases). Looked up from germline, CDR1 is DFQATT and CDR2 is SNEGSKA (reference sequence). V was pared by 6 bases and J by 3 bases, with 12 bases between. This CDR3 spans 13 amino acids. As DNA, the CDR3 is TGCAGTGCCCCCGGCGCGGGCAAAAACATTCAGTACTTC. Protein: CSAPGAGKNIQYF.

This clonotype showed up many times. This chain uses TRBV14 with TRBJ1-5; D might be TRBD1 (6 bases). The CDR3 is 13 residues long. Per germline, CDR1 SGHDN and CDR2 FVKESK. The V gene lost 1 base and the J gene lost 6 bases, with 7 bases spanning the gap. In nucleotides, the CDR3 is TGTGCCAGCAGCCAAGGCAGGGGTCAGCCCCAGCATTTT. Protein sequence: CASSQGRGQPQHF.

This clonotype was found many times. The chain employs TRBV20-1 and TRBJ1-1; perhaps TRBD1 as D (5 bases). Germline V gene sequence: CDR1 DFQATT, CDR2 SNEGSKA (reference sequence). The CDR3 runs to 12 residues. Trimming left V 0 bases short and J 9 bases short, with 11 bases between. The CDR3 DNA reads TGCAGTGCTAGAGAGGGACCGGCTCAAGCTTTCTTT. It codes for CSAREGPAQAFF.

In its sample, this clonotype was seen many times. The junction departs from germline at one end; a sequencing error may be responsible. The chain has TRBV5-1 and TRBJ1-5; D not resolved. CDR1 and CDR2 (germline): SGHRS, YFSETQ. The CDR3 has 13 amino acids. CDR3 coding DNA: TGTGCCAGCAGTTTGGGCAGCAATCAGCCCCAGCATTTT. This encodes CASSLGSNQPQHF. Filled out from reference TRBV5-1 and TRBJ1-5, the complete variable domain reads KAGVTQTPRYLIKTRGQQVTLSCSPISGHRSVSWYQQTPGQGLQFLFEYFSETQRNKGNFPGRFSGRQFSNSRSEMNVSTLELGDSALYLCASSLGSNQPQHFGDGTRLSIL.

In its sample, this clonotype was seen many times. The V call is TRBV7-2, the J call TRBJ2-2; 9 bases line up with TRBD2. In germline, CDR1 is SGHTA, CDR2 FQGNSA. After removal of 7 bases from V and 6 bases from J, the junction contained 12 bases not matched to a gene. This CDR3 contains 16 residues. The CDR3 sequence: CASTEWMIAGAGELFF. The CDR3 DNA is TGTGCCAGCACCGAATGGATGATAGCGGGAGCCGGGGAGCTGTTTTTT.

This clonotype has ten or more counts. The chain employs TRBV9 and TRBJ1-2, with 10 bases that match TRBD1. The germline CDR1 and CDR2 sequences are SGDLS and YYNGEE. V was clipped by 3 bases and J by 4 bases; unmatched bases: 3. The CDR3 runs to 14 residues. CDR3: CASSATGGPYGYTF. Here the CDR3 DNA reads TGTGCCAGCAGCGCGACAGGGGGCCCCTATGGCTACACCTTC.

The J gene is TRBJ1-1, the V gene TRBV10-1; D uncertain. The CDR3 is 12 amino acids. Per germline, CDR1 WNHNN and CDR2 SYGVQD (reference sequence). Trimming took off 3 bases at V and 4 bases at J, with 6 bases between the two ends. The CDR3 here is CASSDTSTEAFF. CDR3 coding DNA: TGCGCCAGCAGTGATACAAGCACTGAAGCTTTCTTT.

This clonotype was seen many times. The chain joins TRBV5-1 to TRBJ1-1, with a possible D match to TRBD1 (5 bases). Germline assignment: CDR1 SGHRS and CDR2 YFSETQ. The length of the CDR3 is 12 residues. V was shortened by 0 bases and J by 7 bases, with 7 bases between the two germline ends. The CDR3 protein is CASSLGQGEAFF. CDR3 nucleotide sequence: TGCGCCAGCAGCTTGGGGCAGGGTGAAGCTTTCTTT.

This clonotype was observed at least ten times. V usage is TRBV5-1 and J usage is TRBJ1-1; 11 nucleotides line up with TRBD1. Trimming at V came to 6 bases and at J to 8 bases, leaving 12 bases not matched to a gene. From germline, CDR1 is SGHRS and CDR2 YFSETQ. This CDR3 has 15 residues. CDR3 DNA sequence: TGCGCCAGCAACTCCTGGACAGGGGGCTTTACGGAAGCTTTCTTT. As protein: CASNSWTGGFTEAFF.

This clonotype was counted many times. The chain carries TRBV7-9 and TRBJ1-3, with D uncertain. CDR3 length equals 12 residues. Germline assignment: CDR1 SEHNR and CDR2 FQNEAQ (reference sequence). Trimming removed 3 bases at V and 0 bases at J, with 0 bases between. The CDR3 loop is CASSFSGNTIYF. Here the CDR3 DNA reads TGTGCCAGCAGCTTCTCTGGAAACACCATATATTTT.

This clonotype was recorded many times. CDR3 DNA sequence: TGTGCCAGCTCACCGGGACTAGCGGGAGGTTCCACAGATACGCAGTATTTT. It is translated as CASSPGLAGGSTDTQYF. V and J are TRBV18 and TRBJ2-3, with 15 bases identical to TRBD2. The CDR3 runs to 17 residues. Germline lookup yields CDR1 KGHSH and CDR2 LQKENI. Unmatched junction bases numbered 3, after V lost 3 bases and J lost 2 bases.

This clonotype was counted at least ten times. This chain links TRBV20-1 with TRBJ2-5, with D possibly being TRBD2 (6 bases). V was cut by 5 bases and J by 2 bases, with 15 bases left in between. The germline V gene encodes CDR1 DFQATT and CDR2 SNEGSKA (reference sequence). The CDR3 consists of 14 residues. The CDR3 DNA follows: TGCAGTGCTGGACCGGGACTCGAGCAAGAGACCCAGTACTTC. This encodes CSAGPGLEQETQYF.

This clonotype was recorded many times. Relative to the germline gene, one junction end is altered; a read error may explain this. This chain links TRBV20-1 with TRBJ1-5, with D possibly TRBD1 on 6 matching bases. This CDR3 region has 17 residues. In germline, CDR1 is DFQATT, CDR2 SNEGSKA (reference sequence). CDR3 in DNA: TGCAGTGCTCGAGAATTCTTTGGACAGACGGAGAATCAGCCCCAGCATTTT. This codes for CSAREFFGQTENQPQHF.

This clonotype was observed at least ten times. The rearrangement joins TRBV7-3 to TRBJ2-1; 10 nucleotides match TRBD1. V trimming: 5 bases; J trimming: 4 bases; junction bases outside the gene matches: 5. This CDR3 has 15 residues. Germline CDR1 SGHTA, CDR2 FQGTGA. CDR3 sequence: CASSLDRGPYNEQFF. CDR3 sequence (DNA): TGTGCCAGCAGCCTAGACAGGGGGCCATACAATGAGCAGTTCTTC.

The table lists this clonotype with many counts. The genes are TRBV6-5 and TRBJ2-1; a possible D gene is TRBD2 (6 bases). Germline assignment: CDR1 MNHEY and CDR2 SVGAGI. The V gene lost 6 bases and the J gene lost 9 bases, with 30 bases spanning the gap. The CDR3 has 18 residues. Here the CDR3 reads CASSYLAAAGRPVTEQFF. The CDR3, as DNA: TGTGCCAGCAGCTACCTGGCCGCTGCGGGGCGGCCGGTTACTGAGCAGTTCTTC.

The chain has TRBV12-3 or TRBV12-4 and TRBJ1-1; D remains ambiguous. The CDR3 loop spans 13 amino acids. Trimming took 7 bases from V and 1 from J, leaving 10 bases between them. The CDR3 loop is CASNSNRNTEAFF. In DNA, the CDR3 is TGTGCCAGCAATTCAAACCGGAACACTGAAGCTTTCTTT.

This clonotype was counted ten times or more. The chain is built from TRBV6-1 and TRBJ1-1; D remains ambiguous. Germline V gene lookup returns CDR1 MNHNS and CDR2 SASEGT. This CDR3 is 11 amino acids long. Trimming took 4 bases from V and 1 from J, leaving 1 base between them. CDR3 sequence: CASSGNTEAFF. The CDR3 nucleotides are TGTGCCAGCAGTGGGAACACTGAAGCTTTCTTT.

At least ten counts were recorded for this clonotype. The CDR3 protein is CASTLGLIYNEQFF. In nucleotides, the CDR3 is TGTGCCAGCACCCTGGGGCTGATTTACAATGAGCAGTTCTTC. The rearrangement joins TRBV9 to TRBJ2-1, with D maybe TRBD1 (5 bases). Trimming pared 6 bases from V and 4 bases from J, leaving 14 bases between. CDR1 and CDR2 from the germline V gene are SGDLS and YYNGEE. The CDR3 has 14 amino acids.

This clonotype was found many times. The chain couples TRBV5-5 to TRBJ2-2; a possible D gene is TRBD2 (5 bases). CDR3 size: 18 residues. Looked up from germline, CDR1 is SGHKS and CDR2 is YYEKEE (reference sequence). V was pared by 1 base and J by 0 bases, with 16 bases between. CDR3 sequence (DNA): TGTGCCAGCAGCTTGATGTTGAGGGAGTGGTCGAACACCGGGGAGCTGTTTTTT. Its protein product is CASSLMLREWSNTGELFF.

This clonotype was counted many times. The chain links TRBV11-2 to TRBJ2-6; D possibly corresponds to TRBD2 (6 bases). The length of the CDR3 is 14 residues. Germline V gene sequence: CDR1 SGHAT, CDR2 FQNNGV. The germline V and J ends were trimmed by 5 bases and 9 bases, with 14 bases remaining between them. The CDR3 nucleotides read TGTGCCAGCAGCCCTGGGAGGCTGGGCAACGTCCTGACTTTC. Residues: CASSPGRLGNVLTF.

The chain carries TRBV19 and TRBJ2-4; D may be TRBD2 (6 bases). V lost 5 bases and J 7 bases, leaving 21 bases between the germline ends. From germline, CDR1 is LNHDA and CDR2 SQIVND (reference sequence). This CDR3 region has 16 residues. The CDR3 coding sequence is TGTGCCAGTAGTCCTCGATACAGTAACGGAGGGAACATTCAGTACTTC. Amino acid sequence: CASSPRYSNGGNIQYF.

This clonotype was observed at least ten times. The V gene is TRBV20-1, the J gene TRBJ2-5; D uncertain. Germline CDR1 reads DFQATT; CDR2 reads SNEGSKA (reference sequence). The CDR3 spans 13 residues. V was clipped by 3 bases and J by 1 base, with 9 bases between them. This CDR3 is CSARKTSQETQYF. The CDR3 DNA reads TGCAGTGCTAGGAAGACATCCCAAGAGACCCAGTACTTC.

In this sample, this clonotype turned up a few times. This chain connects TRBV7-9 to TRBJ1-4; 11 bases match TRBD1. Germline assignment: CDR1 SEHNR and CDR2 FQNEAQ (reference sequence). J was trimmed by 7 bases and V by 5 bases; bases with no gene match: 3. CDR3 length: 14 amino acids. This chain's CDR3 is CASSRDRGSEKLFF. The CDR3 bases are TGTGCCAGCAGCCGGGACAGGGGGAGTGAAAAACTGTTTTTT.